This TCR beta chain was profiled in a study of blood T cell repertoires in COVID-19. CDR3 length: 14 residues. Per germline, CDR1 SGHDN and CDR2 FVKESK. Trimming removed 4 bases from V and 4 bases from J, with 14 bases in between. Clones were sequenced by immunoSEQ multiplex PCR, and TCRdb holds only the in-frame ones, with some missing. The table records about 200,000 clones, more than 85% of them present only once. The J gene is TRBJ2-7, the V gene TRBV14; TRBD2 might be the D (6 bases). The sequencing sample was made of peripheral blood. The origin of this receptor is a man in his forties with active or convalescent COVID-19. CDR3 sequence reads: CASSPAGTPYEQYF. The DNA of the CDR3 is TGTGCCAGCAGCCCGGCGGGGACTCCATACGAGCAGTACTTC.